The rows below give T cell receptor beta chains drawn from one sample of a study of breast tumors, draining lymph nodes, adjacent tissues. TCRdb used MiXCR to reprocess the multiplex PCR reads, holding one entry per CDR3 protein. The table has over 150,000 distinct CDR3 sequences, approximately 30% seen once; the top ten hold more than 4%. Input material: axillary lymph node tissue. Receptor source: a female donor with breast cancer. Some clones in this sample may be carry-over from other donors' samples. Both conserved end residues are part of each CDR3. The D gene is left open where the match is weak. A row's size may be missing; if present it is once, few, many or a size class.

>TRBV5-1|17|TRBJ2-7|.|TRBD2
CASSFSTSGGPLGEQYF
TGCGCCAGCAGCTTCTCGACTAGCGGGGGGCCCTTGGGGGAGCAGTACTTC
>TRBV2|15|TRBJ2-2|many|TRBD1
CASSAGQGRVGELFF
TGTGCCAGCAGTGCGGGACAGGGAAGGGTCGGGGAGCTGTTTTTT
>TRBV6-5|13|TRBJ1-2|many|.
CASQSGEGYGYTF
TGTGCCAGCCAATCAGGGGAGGGCTATGGCTACACCTTC
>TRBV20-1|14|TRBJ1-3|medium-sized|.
CSASGQISGNTIYF
TGCAGTGCTAGTGGGCAAATCTCTGGAAACACCATATATTTT
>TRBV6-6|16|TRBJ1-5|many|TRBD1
CASSSGTGGDNQPQHF
TGTGCCAGCAGTTCCGGGACAGGGGGCGACAATCAGCCCCAGCATTTT
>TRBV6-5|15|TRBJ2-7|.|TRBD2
CASSSGLAGVYEQYF
TGTGCCAGCAGTTCCGGACTAGCGGGAGTTTACGAGCAGTACTTC
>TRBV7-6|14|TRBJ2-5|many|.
CASSLGSGSMTQYF
TGTGCCAGCAGCTTGGGTTCAGGGAGTATGACCCAGTACTTC
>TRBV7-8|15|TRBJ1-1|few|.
CASSNNRAGGTEAFF
TGTGCCAGCAGCAATAACAGGGCCGGAGGTACTGAAGCTTTCTTT
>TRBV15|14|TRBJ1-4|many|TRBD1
CATSKGQGNEKLFF
TGTGCCACCAGCAAGGGACAGGGGAATGAAAAACTGTTTTTT
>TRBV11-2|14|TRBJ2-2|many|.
CASSLDPEAGELFF
TGTGCCAGCAGCTTAGATCCCGAGGCCGGGGAGCTGTTTTTT
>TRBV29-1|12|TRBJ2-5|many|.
CSARQGRETQYF
TGCAGCGCTAGGCAGGGGAGGGAGACCCAGTACTTC
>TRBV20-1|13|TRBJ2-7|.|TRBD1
CSASRDRVYEQYF
TGCAGTGCCAGCAGGGACAGGGTTTACGAGCAGTACTTC
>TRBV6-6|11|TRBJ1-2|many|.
CASSRSGGYTF
TGTGCCAGCAGCCGCTCCGGGGGCTACACCTTC
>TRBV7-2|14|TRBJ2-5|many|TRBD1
CASTSGTAQETQYF
TGTGCCAGCACCTCCGGGACAGCCCAAGAGACCCAGTACTTC
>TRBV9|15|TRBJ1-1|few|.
CASSVVGGADTEAFF
TGTGCCAGCAGCGTAGTCGGGGGCGCGGACACTGAAGCTTTCTTT
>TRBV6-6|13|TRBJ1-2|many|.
CASSLRPNYGYTF
TGTGCCAGCAGTCTCAGGCCTAACTATGGCTACACCTTC
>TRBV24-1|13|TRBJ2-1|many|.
CATAQGSYNEQFF
TGTGCCACGGCACAGGGATCCTACAATGAGCAGTTCTTC
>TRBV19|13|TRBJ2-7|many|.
CASSVDSSYEQYF
TGTGCCAGTAGTGTGGACTCCTCCTACGAGCAGTACTTC
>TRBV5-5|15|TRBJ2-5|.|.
CTSSHYGGRAETQYF
TGTACCAGCAGCCACTACGGGGGGCGCGCAGAGACCCAGTACTTC
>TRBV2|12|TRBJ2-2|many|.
CASTRTFGELFF
TGTGCCAGCACCAGGACCTTTGGGGAGCTGTTTTTT
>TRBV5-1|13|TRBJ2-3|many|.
CASSLAITDTQYF
TGTGCCAGCAGCTTAGCCATCACAGATACGCAGTATTTT
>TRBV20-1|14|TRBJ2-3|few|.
CSARDYLGGETQYF
TGCAGTGCTAGAGATTACCTTGGGGGAGAGACGCAGTATTTT
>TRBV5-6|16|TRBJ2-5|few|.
CASSLWTAASQETQYF
TGTGCCAGCAGCTTGTGGACAGCGGCCAGCCAAGAGACCCAGTACTTC
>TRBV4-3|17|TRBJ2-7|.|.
CASSQDQQGVHLGEQYF
TGCGCCAGCAGCCAAGATCAGCAAGGGGTGCACCTAGGCGAGCAGTACTTC